This T cell receptor (beta chain) was captured by sequencing in a study of T cell repertoires in cytomegalovirus infection. The study, taken as a whole, reports: Carriers of CMV plus the relevant HLA were identified by cumulative public TCR beta family frequency.

With regard to this clonotype: Its antigen is not known.

MiXCR was run by TCRdb on the reads, yielding one entry per CDR3 protein. The sample holds about 400,000 distinct CDR3 sequences, about 35% seen once. CDR1 and CDR2 (germline): MNHEY, SVGAGI. This CDR3 comprises 14 residues. J lost 4 bases, V lost 4 bases, and 2 bases had no gene match. Sequenced material: cultured PBMCs, taken from culture after CMV antigen stimulation. This sequence was found in a human donor in good health (CMV status not recorded). Some clones in this sample may be carry-over from other donors' samples. The V call is TRBV6-5, the J call TRBJ2-3, with 10 bases identical to TRBD1. The CDR3 bases are TGTGCCAGCAGTTCCGGACAGGGGGCAGATACGCAGTATTTT. It yields the protein CASSSGQGADTQYF.